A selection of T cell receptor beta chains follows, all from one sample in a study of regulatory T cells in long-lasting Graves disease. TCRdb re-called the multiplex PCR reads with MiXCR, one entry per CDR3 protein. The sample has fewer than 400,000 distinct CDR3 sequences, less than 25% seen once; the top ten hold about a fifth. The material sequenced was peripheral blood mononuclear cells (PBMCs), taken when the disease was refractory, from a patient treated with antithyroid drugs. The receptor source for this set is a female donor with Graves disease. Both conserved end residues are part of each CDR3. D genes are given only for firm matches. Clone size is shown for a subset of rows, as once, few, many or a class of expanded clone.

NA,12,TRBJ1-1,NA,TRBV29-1,TGCAGCGTTGGCTCAGTCAACACTGAAGCTTTCTTT,CSVGSVNTEAFF
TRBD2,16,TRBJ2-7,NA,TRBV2,TGTGCCAGCAGCCCAGGACTAGCGGGAGTGAACCGCGAGCAGTACTTC,CASSPGLAGVNREQYF
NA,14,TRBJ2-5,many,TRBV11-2,TGTGCCAGCAGCTTAGTGGAGGGCCAGGAGACCCAGTACTTC,CASSLVEGQETQYF
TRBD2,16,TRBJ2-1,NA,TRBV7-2,TGTGCCAGCAGCTTAGATATGGCGGGAGCAGGAAATGAGCAGTTCTTC,CASSLDMAGAGNEQFF
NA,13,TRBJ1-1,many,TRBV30,TGTGCCTGGGAAAGGGTGAGAAACACTGAAGCTTTCTTT,CAWERVRNTEAFF
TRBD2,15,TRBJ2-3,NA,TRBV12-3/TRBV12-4,TGTGCCAGCAGTTTGGGCGGGAGGGACACAGATACGCAGTATTTT,CASSLGGRDTDTQYF
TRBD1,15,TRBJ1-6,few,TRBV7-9,TGTGCCAGCAGCTCCGGGACAGGGAGCGGTTCACCCCTCCACTTT,CASSSGTGSGSPLHF
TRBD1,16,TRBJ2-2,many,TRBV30,TGTGCCTCACAGGACAGGGGGCCGGCCCGTAGGGGGGAGCTGTTTTTT,CASQDRGPARRGELFF
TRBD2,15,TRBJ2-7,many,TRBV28,TGTGCCAGCACCCCAGCGGGAGGACCCATCGCCGAGCAGTACTTC,CASTPAGGPIAEQYF
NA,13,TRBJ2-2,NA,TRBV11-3,TGTGCCAGCAGTCCTCCGTACACCGGGGAGCTGTTTTTT,CASSPPYTGELFF
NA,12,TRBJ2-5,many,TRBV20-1,TGCAGTGCTAGGGGGGCCGTGGAGACCCAGTACTTC,CSARGAVETQYF
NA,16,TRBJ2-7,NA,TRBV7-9,TGTGCCAGCAGCTCCTCTGGGGAACCTTCTGCCGGGGAGCAGTACTTC,CASSSSGEPSAGEQYF
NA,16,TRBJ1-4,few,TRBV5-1,TGCGCCAGCAGCAAAATCCCGGACGCAACCGGGGAAAAACTGTTTTTT,CASSKIPDATGEKLFF
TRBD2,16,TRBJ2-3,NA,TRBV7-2,TGTGCCAGCAGCCCCCTAGCGGGACTGAGGGGGGATACGCAGTATTTT,CASSPLAGLRGDTQYF
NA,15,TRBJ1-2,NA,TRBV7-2,TGTGCCAGCAGCTTAATGGCCAGGGATAACTATGGCTACACCTTC,CASSLMARDNYGYTF
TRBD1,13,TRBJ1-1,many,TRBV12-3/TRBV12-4,TGTGCCACCGCACAGGGGGTGATCACTGAAGCTTTCTTT,CATAQGVITEAFF